This is a list of T cell receptor beta chains from one sample in a study of tissue T cells after allogeneic stem cell transplantation. Sequencing used immunoSEQ multiplex PCR; TCRdb keeps in-frame clones, though not all of them. Here the sample spans roughly 25,000 clones, roughly nine tenths being singletons. This sample comprised blood, obtained before transplantation. These receptors came from a male donor aged 60 or older who later had graft-versus-host disease after an allogeneic stem cell transplant. Each CDR3 is given with its conserved first and last residue. The order of the fields is J gene, clone size, D gene, V gene, CDR3 DNA, CDR3 protein. A D gene is named only where the DNA matches it firmly. Part of the rows lack a size; the others show once, few, many or a class for expanded clones.

TRBJ1-6	-	-	TRBV6-5	TGTGCCAGCAGCTTTAGGCGGATCGAAAATTCACCCCTCCACTTT	CASSFRRIENSPLHF
TRBJ2-1	once	TRBD2	TRBV7-3	TGTGCCAGCAGCTCCCGGGGAGCGGGGAGCACAGACCGTTACAATGAGCAGTTCTTC	CASSSRGAGSTDRYNEQFF
TRBJ2-4	-	-	TRBV19	TGTGCCAGAGGGACGGACCTAGCCAAAAACATTCAGTACTTC	CARGTDLAKNIQYF
TRBJ1-2	-	TRBD1	TRBV28	TGTGCCAGCCATACGACAGGGAGTAAGGACTATGGCTACACCTTC	CASHTTGSKDYGYTF
TRBJ2-2	-	-	TRBV29-1	TGCAGCGCGAACCATGGATTGTCCGGGGAGCTGTTTTTT	CSANHGLSGELFF
TRBJ1-1	-	TRBD1	TRBV6-5	TGTGCCAGCAGCGATCAGGGGGCGCGCACTGAAGCTTTCTTT	CASSDQGARTEAFF
TRBJ2-7	-	-	TRBV27	TGTGCCAGCAGTTCAACCCACAGGGAGGGATCCTACGAGCAGTACTTC	CASSSTHREGSYEQYF
TRBJ2-3	-	-	TRBV5-8	TGTGCCAGCAGCTTGATGTTTCCCCTCGGGTCTAGCACAGATACGCAGTATTTT	CASSLMFPLGSSTDTQYF
TRBJ1-2	-	-	TRBV11-2	TGTGCCAGCAGCTTAATGAGCTATGTTGGCTACACCTTC	CASSLMSYVGYTF
TRBJ2-5	-	TRBD2	TRBV30	TGTGCCTGGAGGCGTGCTGGCGGGGGGCAAGAGACCCAGTACTTC	CAWRRAGGGQETQYF
TRBJ2-5	-	-	TRBV4-1	TGCGCCAGCAGCCGGACGAAAGGGGACCCCCAAGAGACCCAGTACTTC	CASSRTKGDPQETQYF
TRBJ1-4	once	-	TRBV6-5	TGTGCCAGCGGGAAGGGGATTAATGAAAAACTGTTTTTT	CASGKGINEKLFF
TRBJ2-7	-	-	TRBV9	TGTGCCAGCAGCCCAGCGGGACAGTTAGACTACGAGCAGTACTTC	CASSPAGQLDYEQYF
TRBJ1-2	-	-	TRBV7-2	TGTGCCAGCAGCTTAGATGGGGTTTTGGACTATGGCTACACCTTC	CASSLDGVLDYGYTF
TRBJ2-4	-	TRBD2	TRBV7-9	TGTGCCAGCAGCGTTCCTAGCGGAGCCAAAAACATTCAGTACTTC	CASSVPSGAKNIQYF
TRBJ2-5	-	-	TRBV6-5	TGTGCCAGCAGTTACACGGACACTAAAGAGACCCAGTACTTC	CASSYTDTKETQYF
TRBJ1-2	-	TRBD1	TRBV29-1	TGCAGCGTACACAGGGGGGGCTATGGCTACACCTTC	CSVHRGGYGYTF
TRBJ2-3	-	TRBD2	TRBV5-1	TGCGCCAGCAGTCTCGAGGTGAGCGGGAGGACCCCGGATACGCAGTATTTT	CASSLEVSGRTPDTQYF
TRBJ2-4	-	-	TRBV27	TGTGCCAGCAGTCTAACAGGCGTCGTCGCCAAAAACATTCAGTACTTC	CASSLTGVVAKNIQYF
TRBJ1-2	-	-	TRBV9	TGTGCCAGCAGCCCTCTTTCGGACGGAGTCTATGGCTACACCTTC	CASSPLSDGVYGYTF
TRBJ2-7	-	-	TRBV13	TGTGCCAGCAGCAAGGGTTTTGGGGGCGAGCAGTACTTC	CASSKGFGGEQYF
TRBJ1-6	-	TRBD1	TRBV18	TGTGCCAGCTCACCAGGGACAGGGAGGAATAATTCACCCCTCCACTTT	CASSPGTGRNNSPLHF
TRBJ2-1	-	-	TRBV5-1	TGCGCCAGCAGCTTGGACAGGGCGAATGAGCAGTTCTTC	CASSLDRANEQFF
TRBJ1-1	-	-	TRBV3-1/TRBV3-2	TGTGCCAGCAGCCAGGTAAGGACAGTCGGGGCTTTCTTT	CASSQVRTVGAFF
TRBJ2-2	-	-	TRBV5-5	TGTGCCAGCAGCACCCGGGCCGGGACCTCAAAAAGCGGAAACACCGGGGAGCTGTTTTTT	CASSTRAGTSKSGNTGELFF
TRBJ1-2	-	-	TRBV5-6	TGTGCCAGCAGCTTGGGGGCCGAACCCTATGGCTACACCTTC	CASSLGAEPYGYTF
TRBJ2-7	few	-	TRBV6-5	TGTGCCAGCAGATTTTTAACGGGGGTTTACGAGCAGTACTTC	CASRFLTGVYEQYF
TRBJ1-2	-	-	TRBV6-1	TGTGCCAGCAGTGACAGGACATCAACCTATGGCTACACCTTC	CASSDRTSTYGYTF
TRBJ2-1	once	-	TRBV7-7	TGTGCCAGCAGTCCTAGCGAGACTTACTACAATGAGCAGTTCTTC	CASSPSETYYNEQFF
TRBJ1-4	-	-	TRBV4-1	TGCGCCAGCAGCCAAGACCAAGGAAATGAAAAACTGTTTTTT	CASSQDQGNEKLFF
TRBJ2-7	-	-	TRBV29-1	TGCAGCGTTGAAGCACAGGACTTCTCCTACGAGCAGTACTTC	CSVEAQDFSYEQYF